This T cell receptor (beta chain) comes out of a study of T cell responses to AZD1222 COVID-19 vaccine. The CDR3 has 15 amino acids. The V gene lost 5 bases and the J gene lost 1 base, with 14 bases spanning the gap. Germline values: CDR1 SGHAT, CDR2 FQNNGV. The protocol was immunoSEQ multiplex PCR, while the TCRdb copy is restricted to in-frame clones and leaves out a portion. The sample holds about 150,000 clones, less than 90% seen once. This receptor was taken from an adult in good health. This sequence joins TRBV11-2 and TRBJ1-1; maybe TRBD1 (6 bases). This specimen consisted of peripheral blood, obtained on day 0 of MenACWY control vaccination. The CDR3 here is CASSTRTASNTEAFF. CDR3 sequence (DNA): TGTGCCAGCAGCACCCGGACAGCCTCGAACACTGAAGCTTTCTTT.